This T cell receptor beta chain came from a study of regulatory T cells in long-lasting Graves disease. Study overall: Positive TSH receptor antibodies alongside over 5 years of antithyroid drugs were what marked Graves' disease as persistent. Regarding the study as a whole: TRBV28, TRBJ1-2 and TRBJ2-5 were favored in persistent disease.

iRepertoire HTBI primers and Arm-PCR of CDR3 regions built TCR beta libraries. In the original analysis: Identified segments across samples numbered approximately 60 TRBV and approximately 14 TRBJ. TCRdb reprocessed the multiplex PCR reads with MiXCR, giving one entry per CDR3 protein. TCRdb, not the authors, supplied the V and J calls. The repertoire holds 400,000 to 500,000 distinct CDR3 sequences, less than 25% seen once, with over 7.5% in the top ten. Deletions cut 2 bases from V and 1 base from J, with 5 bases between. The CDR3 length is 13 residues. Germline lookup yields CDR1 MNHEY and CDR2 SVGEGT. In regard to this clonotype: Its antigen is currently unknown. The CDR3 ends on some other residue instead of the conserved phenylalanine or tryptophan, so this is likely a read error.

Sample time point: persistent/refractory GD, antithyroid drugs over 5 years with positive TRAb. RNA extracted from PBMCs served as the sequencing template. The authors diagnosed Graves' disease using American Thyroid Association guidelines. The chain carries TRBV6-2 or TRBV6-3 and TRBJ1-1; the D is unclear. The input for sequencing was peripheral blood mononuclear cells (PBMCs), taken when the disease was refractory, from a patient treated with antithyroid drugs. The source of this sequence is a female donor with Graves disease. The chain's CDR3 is CASSYQQNTEAFS. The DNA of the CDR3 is TGTGCCAGCAGTTACCAGCAGAACACTGAAGCTTTCTCT.